The subject of this entry is one T cell receptor (beta chain). The table came from immunoSEQ multiplex PCR; TCRdb's copy has only in-frame clones and leaves some out. Of fewer than 80,000 clones listed, about 94% are singletons. These data come from a study of T cell changes during pregnancy in multiple sclerosis. The origin of this receptor is a female donor with multiple sclerosis, enrolled in a pregnancy study. This sample comprised CD4+ T cells from peripheral blood mononuclear cells, obtained after pregnancy.

The CDR3 DNA is TGTGCCAGCAGTGTCACAGGGCGTGGGGGAAACACCATATATTTT. The encoded protein is CASSVTGRGGNTIYF. The gene calls are TRBV28 and TRBJ1-3; D possibly corresponds to TRBD1 (6 bases). V was clipped by 5 bases and J by 4 bases, with 15 bases between them. The CDR3 runs to 15 residues. Germline V gene lookup returns CDR1 MDHEN and CDR2 SYDVKM.